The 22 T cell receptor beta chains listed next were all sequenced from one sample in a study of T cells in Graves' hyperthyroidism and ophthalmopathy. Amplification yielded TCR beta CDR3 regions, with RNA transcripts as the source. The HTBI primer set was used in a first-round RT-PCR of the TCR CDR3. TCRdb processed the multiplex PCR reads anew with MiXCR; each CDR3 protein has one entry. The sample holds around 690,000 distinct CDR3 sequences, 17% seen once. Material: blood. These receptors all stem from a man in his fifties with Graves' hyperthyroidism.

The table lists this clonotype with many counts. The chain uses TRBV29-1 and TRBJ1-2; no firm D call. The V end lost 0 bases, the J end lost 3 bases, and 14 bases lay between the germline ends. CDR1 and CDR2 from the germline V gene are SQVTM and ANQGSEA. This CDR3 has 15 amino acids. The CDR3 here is CSVEERSDLYYGYTF. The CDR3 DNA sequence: TGCAGCGTTGAAGAGAGGTCGGACCTTTACTATGGCTACACCTTC.

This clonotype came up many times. The CDR3 reads CASIPPGGLAGDALYEQYF. CDR3 nucleotides: TGTGCCAGCATCCCACCAGGAGGACTAGCGGGAGACGCTCTCTACGAGCAGTACTTC. The chain couples TRBV2 to TRBJ2-7; 13 nucleotides align to TRBD2. The trim removed 7 bases at V and 3 bases at J, leaving 18 bases unmatched. The germline V gene encodes CDR1 SNHLY and CDR2 FYNNEI. CDR3 length equals 19 residues.

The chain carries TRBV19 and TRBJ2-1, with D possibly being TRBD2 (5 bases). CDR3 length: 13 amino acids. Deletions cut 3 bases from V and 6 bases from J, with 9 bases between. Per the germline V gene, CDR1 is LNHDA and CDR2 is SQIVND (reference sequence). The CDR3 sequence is CASSMGDSNEQFF. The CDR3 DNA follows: TGTGCCAGTAGTATGGGAGATAGCAATGAGCAGTTCTTC.

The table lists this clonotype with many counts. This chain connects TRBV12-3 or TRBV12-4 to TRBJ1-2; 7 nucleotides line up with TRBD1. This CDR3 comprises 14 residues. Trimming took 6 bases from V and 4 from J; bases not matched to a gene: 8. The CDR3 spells CASSNRGGSYGYTF. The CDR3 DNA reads TGTGCCAGCAGCAACAGGGGAGGGTCCTATGGCTACACCTTC.

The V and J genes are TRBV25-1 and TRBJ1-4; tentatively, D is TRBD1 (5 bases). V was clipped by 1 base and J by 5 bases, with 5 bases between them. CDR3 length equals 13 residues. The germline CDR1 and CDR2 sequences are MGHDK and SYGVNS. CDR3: CASSEWGNEKLFF. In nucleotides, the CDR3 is TGTGCCAGCAGTGAATGGGGGAATGAAAAACTGTTTTTT.

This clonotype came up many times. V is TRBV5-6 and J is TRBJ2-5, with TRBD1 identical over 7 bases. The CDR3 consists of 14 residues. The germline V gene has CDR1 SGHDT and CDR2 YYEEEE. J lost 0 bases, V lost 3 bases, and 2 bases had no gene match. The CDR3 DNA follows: TGTGCCAGCAGCTCACAGGGGTACCAAGAGACCCAGTACTTC. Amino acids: CASSSQGYQETQYF.

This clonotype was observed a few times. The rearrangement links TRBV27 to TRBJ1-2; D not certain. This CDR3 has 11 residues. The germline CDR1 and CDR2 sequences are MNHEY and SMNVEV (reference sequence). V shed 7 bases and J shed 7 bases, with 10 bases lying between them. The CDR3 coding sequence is TGTGCCAGCACCCCGGGTGGTGGCTACACCTTC. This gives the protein CASTPGGGYTF.

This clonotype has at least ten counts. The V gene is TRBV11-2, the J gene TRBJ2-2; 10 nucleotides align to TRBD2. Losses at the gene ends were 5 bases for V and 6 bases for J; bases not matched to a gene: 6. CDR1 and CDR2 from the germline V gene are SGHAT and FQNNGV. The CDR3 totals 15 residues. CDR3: CASSPGLAEAGELFF. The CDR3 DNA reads TGTGCCAGCAGCCCCGGACTAGCGGAGGCCGGGGAGCTGTTTTTT.

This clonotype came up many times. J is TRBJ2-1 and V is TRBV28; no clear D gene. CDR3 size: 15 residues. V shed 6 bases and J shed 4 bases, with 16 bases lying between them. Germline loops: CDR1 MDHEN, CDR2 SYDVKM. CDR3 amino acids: CASSSIGPSYNEQFF. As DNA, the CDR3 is TGTGCCAGCAGCTCGATCGGACCTTCTTACAATGAGCAGTTCTTC.

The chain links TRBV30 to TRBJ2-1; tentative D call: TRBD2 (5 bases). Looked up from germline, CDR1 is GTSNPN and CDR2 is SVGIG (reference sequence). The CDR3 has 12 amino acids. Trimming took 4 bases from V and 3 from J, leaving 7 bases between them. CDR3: CAWTRDYNEQFF. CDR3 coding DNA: TGTGCCTGGACACGGGACTACAATGAGCAGTTCTTC.

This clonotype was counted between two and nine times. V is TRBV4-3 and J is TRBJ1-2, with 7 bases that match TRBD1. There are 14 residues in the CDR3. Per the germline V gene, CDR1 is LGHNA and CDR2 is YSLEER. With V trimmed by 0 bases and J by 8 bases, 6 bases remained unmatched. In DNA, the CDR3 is TGCGCCAGCAGCCAAGAGCGAGGGGGCAGGGGCTACACCTTC. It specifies CASSQERGGRGYTF.

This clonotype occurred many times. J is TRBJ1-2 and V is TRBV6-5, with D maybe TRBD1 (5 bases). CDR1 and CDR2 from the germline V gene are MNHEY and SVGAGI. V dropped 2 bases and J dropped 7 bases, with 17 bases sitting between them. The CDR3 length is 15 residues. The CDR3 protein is CASSYGSGEGPGYTF. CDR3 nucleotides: TGTGCCAGCAGTTACGGGTCGGGAGAGGGACCTGGCTACACCTTC.

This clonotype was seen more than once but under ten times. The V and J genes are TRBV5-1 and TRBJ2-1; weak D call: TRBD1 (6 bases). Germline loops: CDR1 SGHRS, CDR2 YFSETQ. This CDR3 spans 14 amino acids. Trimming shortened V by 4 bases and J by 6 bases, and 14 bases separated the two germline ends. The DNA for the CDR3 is TGCGCCAGCAGCGAAATCGGACAGCTCAATGAGCAGTTCTTC. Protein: CASSEIGQLNEQFF.

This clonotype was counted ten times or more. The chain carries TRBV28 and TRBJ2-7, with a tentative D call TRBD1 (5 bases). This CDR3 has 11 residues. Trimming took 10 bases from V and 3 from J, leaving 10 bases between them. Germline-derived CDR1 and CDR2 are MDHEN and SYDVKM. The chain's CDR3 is CATDSDYEQYF. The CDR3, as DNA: TGTGCCACCGACAGCGACTACGAGCAGTACTTC.

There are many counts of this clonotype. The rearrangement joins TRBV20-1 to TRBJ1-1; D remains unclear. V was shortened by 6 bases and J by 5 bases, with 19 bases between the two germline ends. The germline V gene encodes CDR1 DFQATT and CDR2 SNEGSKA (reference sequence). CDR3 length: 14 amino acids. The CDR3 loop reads CSAEKLSGKTEAFF. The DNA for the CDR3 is TGCAGTGCGGAAAAATTGTCCGGCAAGACTGAAGCTTTCTTT.

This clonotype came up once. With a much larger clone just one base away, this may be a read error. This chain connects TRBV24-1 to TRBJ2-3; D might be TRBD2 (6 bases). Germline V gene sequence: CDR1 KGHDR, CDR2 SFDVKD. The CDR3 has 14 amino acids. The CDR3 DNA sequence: TGTGTCACCAGTGACGGAGGGGACGCAGATACGCAGTATTTT. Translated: CVTSDGGDADTQYF.

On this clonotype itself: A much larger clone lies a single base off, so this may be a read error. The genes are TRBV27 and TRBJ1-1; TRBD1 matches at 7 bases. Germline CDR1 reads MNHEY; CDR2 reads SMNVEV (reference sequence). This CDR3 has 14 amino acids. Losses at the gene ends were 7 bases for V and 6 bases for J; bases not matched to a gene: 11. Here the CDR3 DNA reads TGTGCCAGCATCCCACTAGACAGGGCCCCTGAAGCTTTCTTT. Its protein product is CASIPLDRAPEAFF.

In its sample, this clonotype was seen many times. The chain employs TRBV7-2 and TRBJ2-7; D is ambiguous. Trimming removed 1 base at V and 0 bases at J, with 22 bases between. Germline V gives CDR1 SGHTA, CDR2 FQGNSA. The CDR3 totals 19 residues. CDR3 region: CASSLEGPLVFTLSYEQYF. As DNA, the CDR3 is TGTGCCAGCAGCTTAGAGGGTCCGTTGGTTTTTACACTCTCCTACGAGCAGTACTTC.

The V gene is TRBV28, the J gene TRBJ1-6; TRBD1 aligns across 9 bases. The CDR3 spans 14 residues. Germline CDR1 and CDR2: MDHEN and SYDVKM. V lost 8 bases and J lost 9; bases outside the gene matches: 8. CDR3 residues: CASGLPGQGSPLHF. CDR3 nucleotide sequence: TGTGCCAGCGGTCTCCCGGGACAGGGTTCACCCCTCCACTTT.

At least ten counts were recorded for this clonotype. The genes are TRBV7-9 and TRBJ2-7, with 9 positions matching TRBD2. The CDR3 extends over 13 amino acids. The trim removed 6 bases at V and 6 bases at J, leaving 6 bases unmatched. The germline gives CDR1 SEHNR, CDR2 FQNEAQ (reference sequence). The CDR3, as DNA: TGTGCCAGCAGTCTAGCGGGAACTCTCGAGCAGTACTTC. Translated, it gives CASSLAGTLEQYF.

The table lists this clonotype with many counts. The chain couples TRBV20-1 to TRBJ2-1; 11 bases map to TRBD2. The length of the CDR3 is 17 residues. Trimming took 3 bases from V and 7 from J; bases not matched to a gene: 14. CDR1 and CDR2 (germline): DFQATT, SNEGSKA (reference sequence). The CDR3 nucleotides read TGCAGTGCTAGGCCAGGACTAGCGGGCGGCGGAGGGAATGAGCAGTTCTTC. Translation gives CSARPGLAGGGGNEQFF.

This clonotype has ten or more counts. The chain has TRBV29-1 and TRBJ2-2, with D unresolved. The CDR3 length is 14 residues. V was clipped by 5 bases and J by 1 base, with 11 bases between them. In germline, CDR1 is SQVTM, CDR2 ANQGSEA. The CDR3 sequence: CSVYGGGNTGELFF. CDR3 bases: TGCAGCGTTTACGGCGGTGGGAACACCGGGGAGCTGTTTTTT.